The 22 T cell receptor beta chains presented below share a single source sample, sequenced in a study of T cells in Graves' hyperthyroidism and ophthalmopathy. Using RNA transcripts as the source, TCR beta CDR3 regions were amplified. HTBI primers were employed in a first-round RT-PCR of the TCR CDR3. Each CDR3 protein is one row after TCRdb ran MiXCR on the multiplex PCR reads. Of about 500,000 distinct CDR3 sequences in the sample, over 15% were seen once. The sequenced sample was blood. These receptors were taken from a woman between 18 and 30 years old with Graves' hyperthyroidism.

The rearrangement joins TRBV5-1 to TRBJ2-1, with 8 bases matching TRBD1. This CDR3 has 18 residues. Trimming removed 2 bases from V and 6 bases from J; junction bases left unmatched: 16. Germline V CDR1 and CDR2: SGHRS, YFSETQ. The CDR3 protein is CASSFSIGAGGAGNEQFF. The CDR3 region has the DNA TGCGCCAGCAGCTTCTCAATCGGGGCAGGGGGCGCGGGCAATGAGCAGTTCTTC.

The gene calls are TRBV5-6 and TRBJ1-6; no definite D call. Germline CDR1 is SGHDT and CDR2 is YYEEEE. Trimming stripped 3 bases from V and 13 bases from J, with 17 bases between. The CDR3 covers 14 residues. The CDR3 spells CASSSPLPVIPLHF. CDR3 in DNA: TGTGCCAGCAGCTCTCCCCTCCCGGTAATCCCCCTCCACTTT.

The chain links TRBV3-1 to TRBJ1-2; D remains ambiguous. V was clipped by 0 bases and J by 6 bases, with 5 bases between them. The CDR3 consists of 12 residues. The germline V gene has CDR1 LGHDT and CDR2 YNNKEL (reference sequence). The CDR3 loop is CASSQDTHGYTF. The CDR3 nucleotides read TGTGCCAGCAGCCAAGACACCCATGGCTACACCTTC.

This clonotype was picked up a small number of times. The chain recombines TRBV20-1 with TRBJ2-2, with D unclear. V lost 0 bases and J lost 1, with 9 bases in between. Germline CDR1 is DFQATT and CDR2 is SNEGSKA (reference sequence). The CDR3 consists of 15 residues. The CDR3 sequence is CSARDSRLNTGELFF. The DNA of the CDR3 is TGCAGTGCTAGAGATAGCCGACTGAACACCGGGGAGCTGTTTTTT.

The rearrangement joins TRBV10-3 to TRBJ2-5, with D perhaps matching TRBD2 (6 bases). V lost 4 bases, J lost 2 bases, and 8 bases lay in between. The germline gives CDR1 ENHRY, CDR2 SYGVKD. The CDR3 is made up of 13 amino acids. The CDR3 here is CAISGGVQETQYF. The CDR3 coding sequence is TGTGCCATCAGTGGGGGGGTGCAAGAGACCCAGTACTTC.

This clonotype was observed at least ten times. V is TRBV12-3 or TRBV12-4 and J is TRBJ2-7; 7 nucleotides match TRBD1. The CDR3 runs to 13 residues. Unmatched junction bases numbered 6, after V lost 7 bases and J lost 3 bases. For the CDR3, the DNA is TGTGCCAGCAAACAGGGGAAAGTCTACGAGCAGTACTTC. The encoded protein is CASKQGKVYEQYF.

V is TRBV13 and J is TRBJ2-1, with D possibly TRBD2 on 7 matching bases. The CDR3 runs 15 residues. V was pared by 5 bases and J by 4 bases, with 15 bases between. Per the germline V gene, CDR1 is PRHDT and CDR2 is FYEKMQ (reference sequence). Here the CDR3 reads CASSKGRGAYNEQFF. In nucleotides, the CDR3 is TGTGCCAGCAGCAAGGGACGGGGGGCTTACAATGAGCAGTTCTTC.

This rearrangement joins TRBV7-8 to TRBJ2-2, with D perhaps being TRBD1 or TRBD2 (5 bases each). This CDR3 has 16 amino acids. Germline CDR1 is SGHVS and CDR2 is FQNEAQ. Trimming left V 4 bases short and J 3 bases short, with 15 bases between. CDR3 nucleotides: TGTGCCAGCAGCTCCGGGACCGGGGCATACACCGGGGAGCTGTTTTTT. Residues: CASSSGTGAYTGELFF.

V gene TRBV9 combines with J gene TRBJ2-7, with D unresolved. The CDR3 covers 15 residues. Germline CDR1 is SGDLS and CDR2 is YYNGEE. Trimming left V 0 bases short and J 2 bases short, with 12 bases between. The DNA of the CDR3 is TGTGCCAGCAGCGTAGGGCCCACCGGGCCCTACGAGCAGTACTTC. Translation: CASSVGPTGPYEQYF.

This clonotype was recorded many times. V is TRBV29-1 and J is TRBJ2-1, with D unresolved. Germline assignment: CDR1 SQVTM and CDR2 ANQGSEA. The CDR3 totals 15 residues. Trimming took 1 base from V and 0 from J, leaving 10 bases between them. The CDR3 loop reads CSVEVGWSSYNEQFF. Written as DNA, the CDR3 is TGCAGCGTTGAAGTGGGTTGGAGCTCCTACAATGAGCAGTTCTTC.

This clonotype was counted between two and nine times. The chain joins TRBV28 to TRBJ2-2, with 7 bases identical to TRBD1. V gave up 6 bases and J gave up 0 bases; unmatched junction bases: 4. This CDR3 has 15 amino acids. CDR1 and CDR2 from the germline V gene are MDHEN and SYDVKM. The CDR3 nucleotides read TGTGCCAGCAGCCGGACAGGACCGAACACCGGGGAGCTGTTTTTT. It is translated as CASSRTGPNTGELFF.

V and J are TRBV9 and TRBJ2-7; 7 nucleotides agree with TRBD1. The J segment lost 2 bases and the V segment lost 0 bases, leaving 5 bases of the junction unmatched. Germline V gives CDR1 SGDLS, CDR2 YYNGEE. CDR3 length: 15 amino acids. CDR3 region: CASSVAPGQAYEQYF. Written as DNA, the CDR3 is TGTGCCAGCAGCGTAGCTCCCGGACAGGCCTACGAGCAGTACTTC.

The chain joins TRBV20-1 to TRBJ2-5; 9 bases map to TRBD2. V dropped 3 bases and J dropped 3; count of bases not matched to a gene: 5. The CDR3 extends over 14 amino acids. Looked up from germline, CDR1 is DFQATT and CDR2 is SNEGSKA (reference sequence). The CDR3 reads CSARGGGAKETQYF. The CDR3 nucleotides are TGCAGTGCTAGGGGCGGGGGGGCAAAAGAGACCCAGTACTTC.

This clonotype was recorded many times. The V gene is TRBV2, the J gene TRBJ2-7; the D gene is possibly TRBD1 (6 bases). The germline V and J ends were trimmed by 3 bases and 3 bases, with 15 bases remaining between them. The CDR3 runs to 15 residues. CDR1 and CDR2 (germline): SNHLY, FYNNEI. Written as DNA, the CDR3 is TGTGCCAGCAGTGATTGGGGGCGCTCCAACTACGAGCAGTACTTC. Protein: CASSDWGRSNYEQYF.

This clonotype came up a few times. A much larger clonotype is one base distant, so this may be a read error. V gene TRBV28 combines with J gene TRBJ2-7; weak D call: TRBD2 (5 bases). This CDR3 has 16 amino acids. Germline CDR1 and CDR2: MDHEN and SYDVKM. V lost 5 bases and J lost 1, with 18 bases in between. CDR3 residues: CASSKFPAAPSYEQYF. CDR3 nucleotide sequence: TGTGCCAGCAGTAAATTTCCAGCGGCCCCATCCTACGAGCAGTACTTC.

The table lists this clonotype with many counts. The chain recombines TRBV11-3 with TRBJ1-1; D is perhaps TRBD1 (6 bases). The germline gives CDR1 SGHNT, CDR2 YENEEA. Trimming pared 3 bases from V and 4 bases from J, leaving 15 bases between. The CDR3 contains 15 residues. This CDR3 is CASSFGGLGTTEAFF. The CDR3 DNA follows: TGTGCCAGCAGCTTTGGGGGGCTGGGGACCACTGAAGCTTTCTTT. Using reference TRBV11-3 and TRBJ1-1 for the parts outside the CDR3, the full variable domain is EAGVVQSPRYKIIEKKQPVAFWCNPISGHNTLYWYLQNLGQGPELLIRYENEEAVDDSQLPKDRFSAERLKGVDSTLKIQPAELGDSAVYLCASSFGGLGTTEAFFGQGTRLTVV.

This clonotype was picked up many times. The chain recombines TRBV11-1 with TRBJ2-7; perhaps D is TRBD1 or TRBD2 (5 bases each). Germline CDR1 is SGHAT and CDR2 is FQDESV (reference sequence). The CDR3 loop spans 13 amino acids. V lost 7 bases and J lost 7, with 17 bases in between. CDR3 DNA: TGTGCCAGCACCTGGGACGGTGACGGGGAGCAGTACTTC. Amino acid sequence: CASTWDGDGEQYF.

This clonotype was detected ten times or more. The chain combines TRBV28 with TRBJ2-7; 8 bases map to TRBD2. Germline V gives CDR1 MDHEN, CDR2 SYDVKM. This CDR3 is built from 14 residues. J was trimmed by 7 bases and V by 4 bases; bases with no gene match: 9. CDR3 residues: CASSYGRAGREQYF. The CDR3 DNA is TGTGCCAGCAGTTACGGGAGGGCCGGGAGAGAGCAGTACTTC.

This sequence joins TRBV7-9 and TRBJ2-6; perhaps TRBD1 as D (6 bases). The CDR3 spans 17 residues. CDR1 and CDR2 (germline): SEHNR, FQNEAQ (reference sequence). Between the trimmed V and J ends, which lost 6 bases and 1 base, there was a span of 16 bases. CDR3 region: CASRKGQILSGANVLTF. DNA of the CDR3: TGTGCCAGCAGGAAAGGACAGATTCTTTCTGGGGCCAACGTCCTGACTTTC.

The chain carries TRBV5-1 and TRBJ1-2; no clear D. Germline V gene data show CDR1 as SGHRS and CDR2 as YFSETQ. The CDR3 contains 12 residues. Deletions cut 5 bases from V and 8 bases from J, with 13 bases between. The chain's CDR3 is CASSSVIGGYTF. The CDR3 nucleotides read TGCGCCAGCAGTTCGGTGATTGGAGGCTACACCTTC.

The rearrangement joins TRBV10-3 to TRBJ2-7; 8 nucleotides match TRBD2. The V gene end was trimmed by 6 bases and the J gene end by 0 bases; junction bases not matched to a gene: 7. This CDR3 comprises 15 residues. CDR1 is ENHRY and CDR2 is SYGVKD in the germline V gene. The CDR3 sequence: CAIRNSGVVSYEQYF. The DNA of the CDR3 is TGTGCCATCAGAAATAGCGGGGTCGTCTCCTACGAGCAGTACTTC.

This clonotype was detected only once. This chain links TRBV19 with TRBJ2-2; 8 bases line up with TRBD1. The CDR3 totals 15 residues. V was clipped by 5 bases and J by 5 bases; unmatched bases: 7. Germline CDR1 and CDR2: LNHDA and SQIVND (reference sequence). CDR3 sequence reads: CASSLFRGRTGELFF. CDR3 nucleotide sequence: TGTGCCAGTAGTCTTTTCAGGGGGCGAACCGGGGAGCTGTTTTTT.